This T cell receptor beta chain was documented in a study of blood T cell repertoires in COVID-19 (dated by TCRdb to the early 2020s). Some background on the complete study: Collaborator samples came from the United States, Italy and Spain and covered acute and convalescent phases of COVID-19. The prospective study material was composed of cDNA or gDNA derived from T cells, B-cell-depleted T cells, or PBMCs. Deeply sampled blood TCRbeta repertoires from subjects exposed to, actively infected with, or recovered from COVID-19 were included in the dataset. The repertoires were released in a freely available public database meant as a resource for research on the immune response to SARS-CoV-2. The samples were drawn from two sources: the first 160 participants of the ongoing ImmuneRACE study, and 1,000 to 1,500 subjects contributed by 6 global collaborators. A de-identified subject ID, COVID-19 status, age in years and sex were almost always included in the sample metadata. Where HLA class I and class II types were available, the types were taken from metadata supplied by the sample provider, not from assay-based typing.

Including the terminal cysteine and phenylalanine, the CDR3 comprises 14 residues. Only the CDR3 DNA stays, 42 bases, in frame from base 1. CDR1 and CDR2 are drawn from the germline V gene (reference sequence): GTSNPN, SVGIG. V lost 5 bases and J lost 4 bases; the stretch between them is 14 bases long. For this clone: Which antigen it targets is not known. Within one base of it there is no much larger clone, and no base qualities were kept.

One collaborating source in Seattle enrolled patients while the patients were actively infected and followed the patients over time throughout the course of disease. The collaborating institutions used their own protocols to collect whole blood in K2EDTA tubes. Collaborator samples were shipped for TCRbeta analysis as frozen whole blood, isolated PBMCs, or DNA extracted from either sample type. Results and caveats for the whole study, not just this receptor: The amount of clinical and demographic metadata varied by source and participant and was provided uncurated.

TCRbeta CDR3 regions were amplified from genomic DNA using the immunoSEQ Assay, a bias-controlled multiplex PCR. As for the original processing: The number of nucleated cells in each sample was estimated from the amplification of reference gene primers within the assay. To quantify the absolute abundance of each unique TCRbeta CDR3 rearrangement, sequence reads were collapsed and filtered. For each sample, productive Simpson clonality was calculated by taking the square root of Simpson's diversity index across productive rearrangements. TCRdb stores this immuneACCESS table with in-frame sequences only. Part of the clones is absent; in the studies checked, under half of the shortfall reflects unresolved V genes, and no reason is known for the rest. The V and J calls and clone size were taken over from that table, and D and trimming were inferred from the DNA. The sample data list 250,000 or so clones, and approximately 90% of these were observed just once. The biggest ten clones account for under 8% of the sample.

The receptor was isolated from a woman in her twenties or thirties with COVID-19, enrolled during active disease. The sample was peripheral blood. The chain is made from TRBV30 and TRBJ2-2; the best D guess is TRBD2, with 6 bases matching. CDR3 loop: CAWLPGVVTGELFF. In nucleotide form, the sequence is TGTGCCTGGTTGCCGGGAGTCGTCACCGGGGAGCTGTTTTTT.